The 2 T cell receptor beta chains presented below share a single source sample, sequenced in a study of OX40 agonist ivuxolimab in advanced cancers. The method was immunoSEQ multiplex PCR; TCRdb's version includes in-frame clones alone and lacks a portion of them. This sample has about 72,000 clones, with 75% to 90% found just once. Sequences were derived from CD4+ or CD8+ T cells sorted from blood, sampled in a trial of the OX40 agonist ivuxolimab. The receptors originated from an adult with an advanced solid tumor such as melanoma, head and neck, liver or kidney cancer.

This clone was seen only a few times. As DNA, the CDR3 is TGCGCCAGCAGTCGCCTTTCGGAGAGGGACAGATACACAGATACGCAGTATTTT. Residues: CASSRLSERDRYTDTQYF. The rearrangement links TRBV23-1 to TRBJ2-3; 7 bases are a match to TRBD1. TRBV23-1 is annotated as an ORF whose role is uncertain. Germline trimming cut 4 bases from V and 2 bases from J; bases unmatched to any gene: 15. The CDR3 is made up of 18 amino acids.

The chain carries TRBV5-4 and TRBJ1-2; 7 nucleotides agree with TRBD1. V shed 1 base, J shed 5 bases, and the junction held 5 bases outside the gene matches. This CDR3 comprises 14 residues. Germline V CDR1 and CDR2: SGHNT, YYREEE (reference sequence). The CDR3: CASSLRGTAYGYTF. CDR3 DNA: TGTGCCAGCAGCTTGAGAGGGACAGCTTATGGCTACACCTTC.